One sample yielded the 18 T cell receptor beta chains listed below, sequenced in a study of identical twins. TCRdb re-called the 5' RACE reads through MiXCR, storing one row per CDR3 protein. The sample yields a few hundred thousand distinct CDR3 sequences, less than 25% seen once. Another study also made use of these data, one on T cells expressing NK-cell markers.

The sequenced sample consisted of CD4+ T cells sorted from blood. The receptors derive from a woman under 30 in good health.

This clonotype was seen a handful of times. The chain is built from TRBV6-5 and TRBJ2-7, with D unresolved. V lost 2 bases and J lost 2, with 10 bases in between. Germline-derived CDR1 and CDR2 are MNHEY and SVGAGI. This CDR3 has 14 residues. Written as DNA, the CDR3 is TGTGCCAGCAGTTACGGGGATAACACCTACGAGCAGTACTTC. This encodes CASSYGDNTYEQYF.

The genes are TRBV5-1 and TRBJ1-1, with D maybe TRBD1 (6 bases). Trimming pared 4 bases from V and 5 bases from J, leaving 15 bases between. The V gene's germline CDR1 is SGHRS and CDR2 YFSETQ. There are 14 residues in the CDR3. The CDR3 bases are TGCGCCAGCAGCGGGGGCTCACCGGGGACTGAAGCTTTCTTT. It yields the protein CASSGGSPGTEAFF.

This clonotype appeared a few times. One base away lies a much larger clone, so this may be a sequencing read error. The chain recombines TRBV12-3 or TRBV12-4 with TRBJ1-5; the D is unclear. The V end lost 1 base, the J end lost 0 bases, and 4 bases lay between the germline ends. CDR3 length: 14 residues. The CDR3: CASSLGISNQPQHF. CDR3 in DNA: TGTGCCAGCAGTTTAGGGATTAGCAATCAGCCCCAGCATTTT.

The rearrangement links TRBV5-1 to TRBJ1-5, with D possibly matching TRBD1 (6 bases). Germline CDR1 and CDR2: SGHRS and YFSETQ. Trimming took 4 bases from V and 5 from J, leaving 13 bases between them. This CDR3 region has 14 residues. The CDR3 is CASSKDSTDQPQHF. CDR3 nucleotides: TGCGCCAGCAGCAAGGACAGTACAGATCAGCCCCAGCATTTT.

In this sample, this clonotype turned up a few times. The rearrangement uses TRBV7-2 and TRBJ2-1; tentatively, D is TRBD2 (6 bases). From germline, CDR1 is SGHTA and CDR2 FQGNSA. The CDR3 is 15 amino acids. V dropped 4 bases and J dropped 1 base, with 11 bases sitting between them. CDR3 sequence (DNA): TGTGCCAGCAGCTCACGACTAGGATCCTACAATGAGCAGTTCTTC. It yields the protein CASSSRLGSYNEQFF.

The V and J genes are TRBV4-3 and TRBJ1-2, with D perhaps TRBD1 (6 bases). This CDR3 is built from 14 residues. V shed 0 bases and J shed 6 bases, with 11 bases lying between them. The germline CDR1 and CDR2 sequences are LGHNA and YSLEER. The DNA for the CDR3 is TGCGCCAGCAGCCAAGAGGGCAGGGGAAATGGCTACACCTTC. Translated, it gives CASSQEGRGNGYTF.

This clonotype appeared a few times. The gene calls are TRBV20-1 and TRBJ1-1, with D perhaps TRBD1 (6 bases). The V end was cut by 7 bases, the J end by 1 base, with 13 bases between. The germline V gene has CDR1 DFQATT and CDR2 SNEGSKA (reference sequence). The CDR3 runs 13 residues. DNA for the CDR3: TGCAGTGTTCTCATGGACAGGAACACTGAAGCTTTCTTT. It codes for CSVLMDRNTEAFF.

This clonotype was detected only a few times. This rearrangement joins TRBV7-2 to TRBJ2-7; 7 bases map to TRBD2. Germline V gene data show CDR1 as SGHTA and CDR2 as FQGNSA. The V gene end was trimmed by 2 bases and the J gene end by 5 bases; junction bases not matched to a gene: 6. The CDR3 has 14 amino acids. CDR3 nucleotide sequence: TGTGCCAGCAGCTTATGGCGGGGGAAGGACGAGCAGTACTTC. As protein: CASSLWRGKDEQYF. The full variable domain, its missing parts supplied by reference TRBV7-2 and TRBJ2-7, is GAGVSQSPSNKVTEKGKDVELRCDPISGHTALYWYRQSLGQGLEFLIYFQGNSAPDKSGLPSDRFSAERTGGSVSTLTIQRTQQEDSAVYLCASSLWRGKDEQYFGPGTRLTVT.

The rearrangement links TRBV12-3 or TRBV12-4 to TRBJ1-1; no reliable D call. The CDR3 contains 15 residues. The germline V and J ends were trimmed by 3 bases and 0 bases, with 11 bases remaining between them. The CDR3: CASSLLFGVNTEAFF. CDR3 nucleotides: TGTGCCAGCAGTTTGCTCTTCGGGGTGAACACTGAAGCTTTCTTT.

The V call is TRBV11-3, the J call TRBJ2-1, with D unresolved. The ends were cut back, 2 bases at V and 9 bases at J, with 11 bases in the middle. The CDR3 extends over 13 amino acids. Germline assignment: CDR1 SGHNT and CDR2 YENEEA. CDR3 DNA: TGTGCCAGCAGCTTAAAGTTCAGAGGTGAGCAGTTCTTC. Its protein product is CASSLKFRGEQFF.

This clonotype was found a few times. The CDR3, as DNA: TGTGCCAGCAGCCGGGACAGAGACAATGAGCAGTTCTTC. It yields the protein CASSRDRDNEQFF. The chain links TRBV5-6 to TRBJ2-1; 7 bases agree with TRBD1. The junction had 3 bases not matched to a gene; V was cut back by 4 bases and J by 5 bases. The CDR3 consists of 13 residues. Germline V CDR1 and CDR2: SGHDT, YYEEEE.

There are a few counts of this clonotype. The CDR3 sequence: CSASRDRNEQFF. CDR3 in DNA: TGCAGTGCTAGCAGGGATCGGAATGAGCAGTTCTTC. This chain connects TRBV20-1 to TRBJ2-1, with TRBD1 as a possible D gene (5 bases). The V gene's germline CDR1 is DFQATT and CDR2 SNEGSKA (reference sequence). V lost 3 bases and J lost 7, with 10 bases in between. The CDR3 loop spans 12 amino acids.

This chain uses TRBV12-3 or TRBV12-4 with TRBJ1-2, with D possibly TRBD1 on 5 matching bases. This CDR3 spans 16 amino acids. V lost 6 bases, J lost 0 bases, and 17 bases lay in between. CDR3 sequence (DNA): TGTGCCAGCAGCCCCCTCTCAGGGATGGCTAACTATGGCTACACCTTC. It translates to CASSPLSGMANYGYTF.

This chain links TRBV11-3 with TRBJ2-1; TRBD2 matches 9 bases. CDR3 length: 16 residues. Germline lookup yields CDR1 SGHNT and CDR2 YENEEA. The junction had 5 bases not matched to a gene; V was cut back by 4 bases and J by 1 base. The CDR3 coding sequence is TGTGCCAGCAGCTCCGATACTAGCGGGTCCTACAATGAGCAGTTCTTC. As protein: CASSSDTSGSYNEQFF.

The J gene is TRBJ2-7, the V gene TRBV7-2; TRBD1 matches 7 bases. The CDR3 length is 13 residues. Germline assignment: CDR1 SGHTA and CDR2 FQGNSA. The J segment lost 6 bases and the V segment lost 6 bases, leaving 8 bases of the junction unmatched. As DNA, the CDR3 is TGTGCCAGCAGTAAGGACAGGATGGGCGAGCAGTACTTC. Translation gives CASSKDRMGEQYF. Filled out from reference TRBV7-2 and TRBJ2-7, the complete variable domain reads GAGVSQSPSNKVTEKGKDVELRCDPISGHTALYWYRQSLGQGLEFLIYFQGNSAPDKSGLPSDRFSAERTGGSVSTLTIQRTQQEDSAVYLCASSKDRMGEQYFGPGTRLTVT.

The chain uses TRBV11-2 and TRBJ2-3; 7 nucleotides agree with TRBD1. V lost 3 bases to trimming and J lost 6 bases; unmatched junction nucleotides: 15. The CDR3 contains 17 residues. The V gene's germline CDR1 is SGHAT and CDR2 FQNNGV. The chain's CDR3 is CASSFGGWTGTEDTQYF. CDR3 nucleotide sequence: TGTGCCAGCAGCTTTGGCGGGTGGACAGGTACGGAGGATACGCAGTATTTT. Full variable domain (remainder filled in from reference TRBV11-2 and TRBJ2-3): EAGVAQSPRYKIIEKRQSVAFWCNPISGHATLYWYQQILGQGPKLLIQFQNNGVVDDSQLPKDRFSAERLKGVDSTLKIQPAKLEDSAVYLCASSFGGWTGTEDTQYFGPGTRLTVL.

This clonotype was observed a handful of times. The V and J genes are TRBV9 and TRBJ2-1; no reliable D call. V lost 5 bases to trimming and J lost 9 bases, with 12 bases between them. This CDR3 contains 12 residues. Per the germline V gene, CDR1 is SGDLS and CDR2 is YYNGEE. The CDR3: CASSVERGEQFF. In DNA form, the CDR3 reads TGTGCCAGCAGTGTCGAGCGAGGTGAGCAGTTCTTC.

This clonotype showed up just a few times. V is TRBV10-3 and J is TRBJ2-2; 7 bases align to TRBD1. Germline V CDR1 and CDR2: ENHRY, SYGVKD. V trimming: 8 bases; J trimming: 4 bases; junction bases outside the gene matches: 28. This CDR3 is 21 amino acids long. Here the CDR3 reads CAIQWRPLARTGPQSTGELFF. The CDR3, as DNA: TGTGCCATCCAGTGGAGGCCTTTGGCACGGACAGGTCCGCAGAGCACCGGGGAGCTGTTTTTT.